Below are 20 T cell receptor beta chains sequenced from a single sample in a study of T cells after posttransplantation cyclophosphamide (TCRdb year 2016). Receptors were amplified or captured by the immunoSEQ multiplex PCR assay. TCRdb's version of the immuneACCESS table is confined to in-frame rearrangements and falls short of the full clone set. An unresolved V gene accounts for under half of the shortfall where checked; the remainder is of unknown origin. The data for this sample show roughly 26,000 clones, each detected more than once. Together, the top ten hold roughly 1.5% of the sample. Sequenced: PBMCs. The receptors were gathered from a man between 45 and 60 years old in good health, CMV-negative, and a related stem cell transplant donor.

This clone has at least ten counts. The CDR3 protein is CASSARQGANEDYGYTF. The CDR3 DNA reads as TGTGCCAGCAGCGCACGACAGGGGGCGAATGAGGACTATGGCTACACCTTC. This chain connects TRBV9 to TRBJ1-2; TRBD1 matches at 10 bases. This CDR3 is built from 17 residues. From germline, CDR1 is SGDLS and CDR2 YYNGEE. V shed 3 bases and J 3 bases; nucleotides not matched to a gene: 11.

In its sample, this clone was seen many times. The V gene is TRBV5-1, the J gene TRBJ2-1, with unresolved D. The CDR3 has 14 residues. Trimming cost V 0 bases and J 7 bases, with 11 bases left between them. Germline CDR1 is SGHRS and CDR2 is YFSETQ. Here the CDR3 reads CASSLVTSKNEQFF. CDR3 DNA: TGCGCCAGCAGCTTGGTGACATCGAAAAATGAGCAGTTCTTC.

This clone showed up many times. The rearrangement uses TRBV30 and TRBJ2-7; D is unclear. CDR3 size: 11 residues. V lost 2 bases to trimming and J lost 8 bases, with 10 bases between them. CDR1 GTSNPN and CDR2 SVGIG come from the germline V gene (reference sequence). The CDR3 reads CAWSKQVQQYF. The CDR3 DNA reads TGTGCCTGGAGTAAGCAGGTCCAGCAGTACTTC.

This clone was recorded many times. The CDR3 spells CASSPGLSSERPLYEQYF. The DNA for the CDR3 is TGTGCCAGCAGCCCGGGACTATCCTCAGAACGCCCTCTCTACGAGCAGTACTTC. The J gene is TRBJ2-7, the V gene TRBV5-6, with 7 bases fitting TRBD2. Unmatched junction bases numbered 19, after V lost 4 bases and J lost 3 bases. CDR1 SGHDT and CDR2 YYEEEE come from the germline V gene. The length of the CDR3 is 18 residues.

This clone has a count of ten or more. The genes are TRBV11-1 and TRBJ2-1; TRBD2 matches 9 bases. The CDR3 is 16 residues long. With V trimmed by 6 bases and J by 0 bases, 6 bases remained unmatched. Germline assignment: CDR1 SGHAT and CDR2 FQDESV (reference sequence). The CDR3 loop reads CASSPSGGSSYNEQFF. CDR3 nucleotide sequence: TGTGCCAGCAGTCCGAGCGGGGGGAGCTCCTACAATGAGCAGTTCTTC.

This clone appeared many times. The chain recombines TRBV5-1 with TRBJ2-7; D remains unclear. Germline loops: CDR1 SGHRS, CDR2 YFSETQ. This CDR3 spans 16 amino acids. The V end lost 1 base, the J end lost 4 bases, and 18 bases lay between the germline ends. CDR3 amino acids: CASSLRGSRPLYEQYF. DNA for the CDR3: TGCGCCAGCAGCTTGAGAGGTAGTAGGCCCTTGTACGAGCAGTACTTC.

This clone appeared many times. V gene TRBV6-1 combines with J gene TRBJ1-4; TRBD1 is a possible D gene (5 bases). Germline V lookup: CDR1 MNHNS, CDR2 SASEGT. CDR3 length: 15 amino acids. Trimming left V 2 bases short and J 7 bases short, with 14 bases between. The CDR3: CASSESLGGTEKLFF. The CDR3 DNA sequence: TGTGCCAGCAGTGAATCCTTGGGGGGGACTGAAAAACTGTTTTTT.

The sample holds many counts of this clone. The rearrangement links TRBV6-5 to TRBJ2-7; 8 nucleotides match TRBD1. The germline gives CDR1 MNHEY, CDR2 SVGAGI. With V trimmed by 4 bases and J by 3 bases, 5 bases remained unmatched. This CDR3 comprises 14 residues. CDR3: CASSLRDRLYEQYF. The CDR3 bases are TGTGCCAGCAGTTTGAGGGACAGGCTCTACGAGCAGTACTTC.

The sample holds many counts of this clone. The rearrangement joins TRBV6-4 to TRBJ2-1; TRBD2 matches at 12 bases. V dropped 6 bases and J dropped 9; count of bases not matched to a gene: 6. The germline V gene has CDR1 MRHNA and CDR2 SNTAGT. The CDR3 is 14 residues long. The CDR3 nucleotides read TGTGCCAGCAGGAGACTAGCGGGAGTTACTGAGCAGTTCTTC. Protein product: CASRRLAGVTEQFF.

This clone was seen repeatedly, ten times or more. The V gene is TRBV18, the J gene TRBJ2-3, with 11 bases lining up with TRBD2. With V trimmed by 5 bases and J by 0 bases, 1 base remained unmatched. This CDR3 is 15 amino acids long. Germline V CDR1 and CDR2: KGHSH, LQKENI. CDR3 DNA sequence: TGTGCCAGCTCAACTAGCGGGGGTAGCACAGATACGCAGTATTTT. Translating gives CASSTSGGSTDTQYF.

This clone was recorded many times. This chain uses TRBV19 with TRBJ2-1; D is undetermined. The germline CDR1 and CDR2 sequences are LNHDA and SQIVND (reference sequence). This CDR3 region has 14 residues. V gave up 6 bases and J gave up 2 bases, with 11 bases separating them. CDR3 nucleotide sequence: TGTGCCAGTAGCCTACTTTCCGCCTACAATGAGCAGTTCTTC. Translated, it gives CASSLLSAYNEQFF.

This clone was observed at least ten times. The CDR3 reads CASSQDPPAGRSYEQYF. DNA of the CDR3: TGTGCCAGCAGCCAAGATCCGCCAGCGGGACGTTCCTACGAGCAGTACTTC. The rearrangement joins TRBV4-2 to TRBJ2-7, with 7 positions matching TRBD2. CDR3 length: 17 amino acids. Unmatched junction bases numbered 9, after V lost 0 bases and J lost 1 base. From germline, CDR1 is LGHNA and CDR2 YNFKEQ.

This clone was observed many times. In nucleotides, the CDR3 is TGTGCCAGCAGTGCTGGGGAGCTGTTTTTT. This codes for CASSAGELFF. The V and J genes are TRBV6-1 and TRBJ2-2; D not resolved. Trimming stripped 4 bases from V and 8 bases from J, with 2 bases between. CDR3 length equals 10 residues. Germline CDR1 MNHNS, CDR2 SASEGT.

This clone was picked up many times. The chain employs TRBV7-3 and TRBJ2-3, with a possible D match to TRBD2 (6 bases). CDR3 length: 14 residues. Germline values: CDR1 SGHTA, CDR2 FQGTGA. V was shortened by 1 base and J by 5 bases, with 10 bases between the two germline ends. This CDR3 is CASSLNGRIDTQYF. CDR3 coding DNA: TGTGCCAGCAGCTTAAACGGGAGAATAGATACGCAGTATTTT. Complete variable domain (other parts from reference TRBV7-3 and TRBJ2-3): GAGVSQTPSNKVTEKGKYVELRCDPISGHTALYWYRQSLGQGPEFLIYFQGTGAADDSGLPNDRFFAVRPEGSVSTLKIQRTERGDSAVYLCASSLNGRIDTQYFGPGTRLTVL.

This clone was seen many times. This chain links TRBV5-1 with TRBJ1-2; D gene ambiguous. Trimming removed 0 bases at V and 4 bases at J, with 4 bases between. CDR3 length: 12 residues. Per germline, CDR1 SGHRS and CDR2 YFSETQ. The DNA of the CDR3 is TGCGCCAGCAGCTTGGGAGGCTATGGCTACACCTTC. It codes for CASSLGGYGYTF. Complete variable domain (other parts from reference TRBV5-1 and TRBJ1-2): KAGVTQTPRYLIKTRGQQVTLSCSPISGHRSVSWYQQTPGQGLQFLFEYFSETQRNKGNFPGRFSGRQFSNSRSEMNVSTLELGDSALYLCASSLGGYGYTFGSGTRLTVV.

This clone was counted many times. The chain uses TRBV5-1 and TRBJ2-3; no firm D call. V was cut by 2 bases and J by 1 base, with 11 bases left in between. The CDR3 totals 15 residues. CDR1 and CDR2 from the germline V gene are SGHRS and YFSETQ. The CDR3 region is CASSFQAPGTDTQYF. DNA for the CDR3: TGCGCCAGCAGCTTCCAGGCCCCGGGCACAGATACGCAGTATTTT. Complete variable domain (other parts from reference TRBV5-1 and TRBJ2-3): KAGVTQTPRYLIKTRGQQVTLSCSPISGHRSVSWYQQTPGQGLQFLFEYFSETQRNKGNFPGRFSGRQFSNSRSEMNVSTLELGDSALYLCASSFQAPGTDTQYFGPGTRLTVL.

This clone was observed many times. The chain joins TRBV19 to TRBJ1-2, with D hard to call. Trimming left V 2 bases short and J 4 bases short, with 11 bases between. CDR1 LNHDA and CDR2 SQIVND come from the germline V gene (reference sequence). CDR3 length equals 14 residues. This chain's CDR3 is CASSINSPSYGYTF. The DNA of the CDR3 is TGTGCCAGTAGTATAAACAGCCCTTCCTATGGCTACACCTTC.

This clone showed up many times. The chain links TRBV30 to TRBJ2-3, with 11 bases identical to TRBD2. Trimming took 3 bases from V and 4 from J; bases not matched to a gene: 3. The CDR3 runs 14 residues. Per the germline V gene, CDR1 is GTSNPN and CDR2 is SVGIG (reference sequence). CDR3 nucleotides: TGTGCCTGGAGGTTAGCGGGAGGGGCAGATACGCAGTATTTT. It is translated as CAWRLAGGADTQYF.

The chain recombines TRBV7-3 with TRBJ2-3; TRBD2 matches at 9 bases. The V gene end was trimmed by 4 bases and the J gene end by 0 bases; junction bases not matched to a gene: 8. The germline V gene has CDR1 SGHTA and CDR2 FQGTGA. The length of the CDR3 is 17 residues. The CDR3 reads CASSSPRLAASTDTQYF. The CDR3 bases are TGTGCCAGCAGCTCCCCCCGACTAGCGGCTAGCACAGATACGCAGTATTTT.

This clone was counted at least ten times. The chain joins TRBV5-1 to TRBJ1-1, with 9 bases matching TRBD1. Losses at the gene ends were 4 bases for V and 10 bases for J; bases not matched to a gene: 8. The CDR3 covers 13 residues. Germline loops: CDR1 SGHRS, CDR2 YFSETQ. The CDR3 loop is CASSEPGQGVAFF. CDR3 bases: TGCGCCAGCAGCGAACCGGGACAGGGTGTAGCTTTCTTT.